This T cell receptor (beta chain) was sequenced in a study of blood T cell repertoires in COVID-19. In regard to this clone: At one of its ends the junction is not consistent with the germline gene, which may arise from a read error.

The CDR3 is 16 amino acids. Germline-derived CDR1 and CDR2 are MNHEY and SVGAGI. TCRdb's table, derived via immunoSEQ multiplex PCR, lists solely in-frame clones and lacks some. The sample contains about 210,000 clones, 80% to 90% of which appear only once. The sequenced sample was peripheral blood. This clonotype originated in a woman aged 45-65 years with active or convalescent COVID-19. The V call is TRBV6-5, the J call TRBJ1-5, with 8 bases that match TRBD1. The CDR3: CASSYFRGLDNQPQHF. The CDR3 DNA reads TGTGCCAGCAGCTACTTCAGGGGGCTGGATAATCAGCCCCAGCATTTT.